Listed below are T cell receptor beta chains from one sample, sequenced in a study of blood T cell repertoires in COVID-19. Repertoires were generated with immunoSEQ multiplex PCR, while TCRdb's copy carries only in-frame clones and drops some. The data hold around 330,000 clones, with around 88% observed a single time. Sequenced material: peripheral blood. These receptors were taken from a woman younger than 45 with COVID-19, enrolled during active disease. Both conserved end residues are part of each CDR3. The D gene is left open where the match is weak. Clone size appears in some rows only: once, few, many, or a class for an expanded clone.

TRBV11-2	TRBJ1-5	.	.	13	CASSRQLNQPQHF	TGTGCCAGCAGCCGACAGCTCAATCAGCCCCAGCATTTT
TRBV5-4	TRBJ1-6	TRBD1	.	16	CASSPGTQGRNSPLHF	TGTGCCAGCAGCCCGGGGACACAGGGGAGAAACTCACCCCTCCACTTT
TRBV27	TRBJ1-1	.	.	13	CASSYVQNTEAFF	TGTGCCAGCAGTTATGTTCAGAACACTGAAGCTTTCTTT
TRBV7-5	TRBJ2-2	.	.	16	CVRSLRGSKNTGELFF	TGTGTCAGAAGCCTCCGGGGGTCCAAGAACACCGGGGAGCTGTTTTTT
TRBV5-5	TRBJ1-3	TRBD1	.	17	CASSRAFQGASGNTIYF	TGTGCCAGCAGCAGGGCCTTTCAGGGGGCGAGTGGAAACACCATATATTTT
TRBV19	TRBJ2-3	TRBD2	.	14	CASTRAGGTDTQYF	TGTGCCAGTACCCGAGCGGGGGGCACAGATACGCAGTATTTT
TRBV10-2	TRBJ2-3	.	.	15	CASSYIGLEGDTQYF	TGCGCCAGCAGCTATATAGGACTGGAAGGAGATACGCAGTATTTT
TRBV19	TRBJ1-5	.	.	16	CASSTVRGAGNQPQHF	TGTGCCAGTAGTACCGTCCGGGGGGCGGGCAATCAGCCCCAGCATTTT
TRBV18	TRBJ1-4	.	.	14	CASSPGVFNEKLFF	TGTGCCAGCTCACCAGGAGTCTTTAATGAAAAACTGTTTTTT
TRBV18	TRBJ2-7	TRBD2	.	14	CASSEDSGAYEQYF	TGTGCCAGCTCAGAGGATAGCGGGGCCTACGAGCAGTACTTC
TRBV21-1	TRBJ2-3	.	.	14	CASSKDVGTGTQYF	.
TRBV2	TRBJ1-5	.	once	17	CASSEGVVGASNQPQHF	TGTGCCAGCAGTGAAGGGGTGGTGGGGGCGAGCAATCAGCCCCAGCATTTT
TRBV19	TRBJ1-5	TRBD1	few	14	CASSNRGFDQPQHF	TGTGCCAGTAGTAACAGGGGATTCGATCAGCCCCAGCATTTT
TRBV5-4	TRBJ1-1	.	.	13	CASSLEGATEAFF	TGTGCCAGCAGCTTGGAAGGGGCCACTGAAGCTTTCTTT
TRBV9	TRBJ2-1	.	.	13	CASSGGGGDEQFF	TGTGCCAGCAGCGGAGGGGGGGGCGACGAGCAGTTCTTC
TRBV6-2/TRBV6-3	TRBJ2-4	.	.	11	CASSSVDIQYF	TGTGCCAGCAGTTCAGTGGACATTCAGTACTTC
TRBV7-9	TRBJ1-2	.	.	13	CASSSGGSYGYTF	TGTGCCAGCAGCTCCGGGGGGAGCTATGGCTACACCTTC
TRBV30	TRBJ1-2	.	.	14	CAWSTRVPPYGYTF	TGTGCCTGGAGCACCAGGGTTCCCCCCTATGGCTACACCTTC
TRBV3-1/TRBV3-2	TRBJ1-3	TRBD1	.	15	CASRARQGIGNTIYF	TGTGCCAGCAGGGCTCGACAGGGGATTGGAAACACCATATATTTT
TRBV15	TRBJ1-1	TRBD1	few	13	CATAGGTGLNAFF	TGTGCCACCGCAGGGGGTACAGGCTTAAACGCTTTCTTT
TRBV19	TRBJ2-3	TRBD1	.	13	CASLGQATDTQYF	TGTGCCAGTCTCGGACAGGCCACAGATACGCAGTATTTT
TRBV6-5	TRBJ2-5	.	.	12	CASMGAKETQYF	TGTGCCAGCATGGGCGCAAAGGAGACCCAGTACTTC
TRBV7-8	TRBJ2-1	.	.	16	CASSLRGLDANNEQFF	TGTGCCAGCAGCTTACGGGGACTCGATGCAAACAATGAGCAGTTCTTC
TRBV10-1	TRBJ1-5	.	.	16	CATLLGGRGINQPQHF	TGCGCCACCCTCCTCGGGGGGAGGGGGATCAATCAGCCCCAGCATTTT
TRBV5-1	TRBJ2-2	.	.	15	CASTPAGARSGELFF	TGCGCCAGCACCCCGGCGGGGGCCAGGTCCGGGGAGCTGTTTTTT
TRBV7-9	TRBJ2-4	.	.	16	CASSNEGVLAKNIQYF	TGTGCCAGCAGCAATGAAGGGGTTCTAGCCAAAAACATTCAGTACTTC
TRBV12-3/TRBV12-4	TRBJ1-6	.	once	13	CASSTGLDSPLHF	TGTGCCAGCAGTACAGGGCTAGATTCACCCCTCCACTTT
TRBV30	TRBJ1-1	.	.	15	CAWSLLGRQGTEAFF	TGTGCCTGGAGTCTACTGGGGCGGCAAGGGACTGAAGCTTTCTTT
TRBV28	TRBJ1-2	.	.	13	CASSRQTGYGYTF	TGTGCCAGCAGTAGACAAACAGGGTATGGCTACACCTTC
TRBV9	TRBJ2-7	TRBD1	.	14	CASSEDRDAYEQYF	TGTGCCAGCAGCGAAGACAGGGATGCCTACGAGCAGTACTTC
TRBV5-1	TRBJ1-2	.	.	15	CASSLGHSQNYGYTF	TGCGCCAGCAGCTTGGGGCACAGTCAAAACTATGGCTACACCTTC
TRBV10-3	TRBJ1-2	.	.	16	CAISESRASANYGYTF	TGTGCCATCAGTGAGTCGAGGGCATCGGCTAACTATGGCTACACCTTC
TRBV29-1	TRBJ2-7	TRBD2	.	12	CSVRRGAREQYF	TGCAGCGTTCGGCGGGGGGCGAGGGAGCAGTACTTC
TRBV2	TRBJ1-3	TRBD1	.	18	CASSKPGQWEPSGNTIYF	TGTGCCAGCAGTAAACCGGGACAGTGGGAACCCTCTGGAAACACCATATATTTT
TRBV29-1	TRBJ1-2	TRBD1	.	14	CSVGTGGARYGYTF	TGCAGCGTGGGGACAGGGGGCGCTCGCTATGGCTACACCTTC
TRBV4-3	TRBJ2-1	TRBD2	few	16	CASSPELAGAYNEQFF	TGCGCCAGCAGCCCCGAACTAGCGGGGGCCTACAATGAGCAGTTCTTC
TRBV5-4	TRBJ2-1	.	.	15	CASSLASSAYNEQFF	TGTGCCAGCAGCTTGGCTTCTAGCGCGTACAATGAGCAGTTCTTC
TRBV5-1	TRBJ1-1	.	.	13	CASKDRPNTEAFF	TGCGCCAGTAAGGACAGACCGAACACTGAAGCTTTCTTT
TRBV13	TRBJ2-1	.	.	16	CASSPPGVLSYNEQFF	TGTGCCAGCAGCCCCCCGGGGGTCCTCTCCTACAATGAGCAGTTCTTC
TRBV10-2	TRBJ1-1	TRBD1	.	15	CASSDLGTGNTEAFF	TGCGCCAGCAGTGACCTCGGGACAGGGAACACTGAAGCTTTCTTT
TRBV5-5	TRBJ2-1	.	.	13	CASSLVWQHEQFF	TGTGCCAGCAGCTTGGTTTGGCAACATGAGCAGTTCTTC
TRBV7-6	TRBJ1-4	.	.	15	CASSSAPDSNEKLFF	TGTGCCAGCAGCTCGGCCCCGGACTCTAATGAAAAACTGTTTTTT
TRBV3-1/TRBV3-2	TRBJ2-5	.	.	14	CVSSGGPKQETQYF	TGTGTCAGCTCGGGGGGCCCCAAACAAGAGACCCAGTACTTC
TRBV2	TRBJ2-2	TRBD1	.	14	CASRTGGITGELFF	TGTGCCAGCAGGACAGGGGGTATCACCGGGGAGCTGTTTTTT
TRBV5-1	TRBJ1-6	.	.	17	CASSLASAGHYNSPLHF	TGCGCCAGCAGCTTGGCCTCGGCAGGCCACTATAATTCACCCCTCCACTTT
TRBV28	TRBJ1-5	.	.	14	CASGERGSGQPQHF	TGTGCCAGCGGCGAGAGGGGGTCGGGACAGCCCCAGCATTTT
TRBV2	TRBJ2-3	.	.	13	CANSLQGTDTQYF	TGTGCCAACTCATTACAGGGAACAGATACGCAGTATTTT
TRBV9	TRBJ1-2	TRBD1	once	15	CASSAGGGTGSGYTF	TGTGCCAGCAGCGCGGGAGGGGGCACCGGAAGTGGCTACACCTTC
TRBV27	TRBJ2-7	TRBD1	.	12	CASSLTGGEQYF	TGTGCCAGCAGTTTAACAGGGGGCGAGCAGTACTTC
TRBV2	TRBJ2-3	TRBD2	.	16	CASSVRGFLSTDTQYF	TGTGCCAGCAGTGTGCGGGGGTTTCTTAGCACAGATACGCAGTATTTT
TRBV11-2	TRBJ2-1	TRBD1	.	15	CASSVTGGSYNEQFF	TGTGCCAGCAGCGTGACAGGGGGCTCTTACAATGAGCAGTTCTTC
TRBV12-3/TRBV12-4	TRBJ1-1	.	.	12	CASTKARSRAFF	TGTGCCAGCACCAAAGCTAGGTCGCGAGCTTTCTTT
TRBV7-8	TRBJ1-2	.	.	14	CASSLDRVSYGYTF	TGTGCCAGCAGCTTAGACAGGGTCTCCTATGGCTACACCTTC
TRBV29-1	TRBJ1-1	TRBD1	.	13	CSVEGTGDTEAFF	TGCAGCGTTGAAGGGACAGGGGACACTGAAGCTTTCTTT